This T cell receptor (beta chain) was observed in a study of blood T cell repertoires in COVID-19. Those enrolled, adults aged roughly 18 to 90 years, came from under 25 US areas. In the authors' workflow: Quantification of nucleated cells was approximated via reference gene primer amplification. Profiling relied on immunoSEQ multiplex PCR, and the TCRdb table lists in-frame clones only, not all of them. V and J calls plus clone size are reproduced from that table; the DNA served to infer D and trimming. The sample has more than 150,000 clones; 78% are singletons. CDR1 and CDR2 from the germline V gene are ENHRY and SYGVKD. The V end lost 0 bases, the J end lost 8 bases, and 16 bases lay between the germline ends. CDR3 length: 15 amino acids.

This TCR derives from a woman aged 45 to 65 who had recovered from COVID-19. The chain has TRBV10-3 and TRBJ1-2; TRBD1 might be the D (6 bases). The sample comprised PBMCs or T cells enriched from blood (not recorded which). This CDR3 is CAISESNGQGWGYTF. The DNA of the CDR3 is TGTGCCATCAGTGAGTCGAACGGCCAGGGGTGGGGCTACACCTTC.